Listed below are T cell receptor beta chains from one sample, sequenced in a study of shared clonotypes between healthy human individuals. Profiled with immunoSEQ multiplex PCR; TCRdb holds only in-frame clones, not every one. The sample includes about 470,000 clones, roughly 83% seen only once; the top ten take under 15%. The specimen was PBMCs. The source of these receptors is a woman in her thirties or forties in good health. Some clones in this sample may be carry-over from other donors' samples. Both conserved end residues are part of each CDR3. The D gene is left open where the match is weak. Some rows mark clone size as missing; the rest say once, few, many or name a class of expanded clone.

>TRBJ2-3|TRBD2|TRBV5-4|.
CASSLASGGADTQYF
TGTGCCAGCAGCTTGGCTAGCGGGGGCGCAGATACGCAGTATTTT
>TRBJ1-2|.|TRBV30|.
CAWADHYGYTF
TGTGCCTGGGCGGACCACTATGGCTACACCTTC
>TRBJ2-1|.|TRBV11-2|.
CASSATSINEQFF
TGTGCCAGCAGCGCGACTAGTATCAATGAGCAGTTCTTC
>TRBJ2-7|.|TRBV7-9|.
CASSPWRAAYEQYF
TGTGCCAGCAGCCCCTGGCGGGCCGCCTACGAGCAGTACTTC
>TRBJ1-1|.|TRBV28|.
CASSLNLNTEAFF
TGTGCCAGCAGCCTCAACCTGAACACTGAAGCTTTCTTT
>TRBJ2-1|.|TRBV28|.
CASSSYKDEQFF
TGTGCCAGCAGCTCGTATAAGGATGAGCAGTTCTTC
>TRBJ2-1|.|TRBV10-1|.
CASSELAARSYNEQFF
TGCGCCAGCAGTGAATTGGCAGCCCGCTCCTACAATGAGCAGTTCTTC
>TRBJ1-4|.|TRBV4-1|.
CASSHDRTVTNEKLFF
TGCGCCAGCAGCCACGACCGGACGGTAACTAATGAAAAACTGTTTTTT
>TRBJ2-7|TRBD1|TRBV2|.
CASTPDRGLSYEQYF
TGTGCCAGCACTCCAGACAGGGGGCTATCCTACGAGCAGTACTTC
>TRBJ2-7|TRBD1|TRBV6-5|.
CASRTGQEYEQYF
TGTGCCAGTAGGACAGGGCAGGAGTACGAGCAGTACTTC
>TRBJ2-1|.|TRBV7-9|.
CASSLEVGNEQFF
TGTGCCAGCAGCTTAGAGGTGGGGAATGAGCAGTTCTTC
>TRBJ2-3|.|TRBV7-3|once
CASSRGSPAEDTQYF
TGTGCCAGCAGCCGCGGGTCCCCGGCGGAAGATACGCAGTATTTT
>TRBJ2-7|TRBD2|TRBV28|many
CASSLGGASGKMSEQYF
TGTGCCAGCAGTTTGGGGGGGGCTAGCGGGAAAATGAGCGAGCAGTACTTC
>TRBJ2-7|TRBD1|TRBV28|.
CASSLFGTGAYEQYF
TGTGCCAGCAGTTTATTTGGGACAGGGGCCTACGAGCAGTACTTC
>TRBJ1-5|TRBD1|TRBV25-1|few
CASSEMDRGDGQPQHF
TGTGCCAGCAGTGAAATGGACAGGGGGGATGGTCAGCCCCAGCATTTT
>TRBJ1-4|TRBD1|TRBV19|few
CASSYSGQGGKLFF
TGTGCCAGTAGTTACTCGGGACAGGGAGGGAAACTGTTTTTT
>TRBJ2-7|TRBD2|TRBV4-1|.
CASSQLLAGAYEQYF
TGCGCCAGCAGCCAACTCCTAGCGGGTGCCTACGAGCAGTACTTC
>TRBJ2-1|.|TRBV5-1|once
CASSLLVNNEQFF
TGCGCCAGCAGCTTGTTAGTAAACAATGAGCAGTTCTTC
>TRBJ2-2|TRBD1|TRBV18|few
CASSPTGAAGELFF
TGTGCCAGCTCACCAACAGGGGCCGCCGGGGAGCTGTTTTTT
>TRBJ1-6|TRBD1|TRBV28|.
CASSSDRAGSPLHF
TGTGCCAGCAGTTCGGACAGGGCCGGTTCACCCCTCCACTTT